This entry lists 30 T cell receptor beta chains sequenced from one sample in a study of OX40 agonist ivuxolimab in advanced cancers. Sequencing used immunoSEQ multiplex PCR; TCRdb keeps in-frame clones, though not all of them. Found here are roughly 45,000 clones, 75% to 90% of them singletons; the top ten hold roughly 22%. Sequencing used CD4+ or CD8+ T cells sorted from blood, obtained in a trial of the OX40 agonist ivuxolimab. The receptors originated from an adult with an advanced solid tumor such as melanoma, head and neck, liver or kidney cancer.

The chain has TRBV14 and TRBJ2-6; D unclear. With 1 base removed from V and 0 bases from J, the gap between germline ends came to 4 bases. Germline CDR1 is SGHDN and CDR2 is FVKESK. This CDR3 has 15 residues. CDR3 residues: CASSQGVSGANVLTF. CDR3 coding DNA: TGTGCCAGCAGCCAAGGGGTCTCTGGGGCCAACGTCCTGACTTTC.

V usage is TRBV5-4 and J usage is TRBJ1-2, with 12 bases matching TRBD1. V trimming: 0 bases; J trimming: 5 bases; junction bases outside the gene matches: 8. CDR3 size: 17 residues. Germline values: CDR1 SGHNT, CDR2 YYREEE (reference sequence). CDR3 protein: CASSLEVGTGGEYGYTF. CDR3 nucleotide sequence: TGTGCCAGCAGCTTGGAGGTGGGGACAGGGGGCGAGTATGGCTACACCTTC.

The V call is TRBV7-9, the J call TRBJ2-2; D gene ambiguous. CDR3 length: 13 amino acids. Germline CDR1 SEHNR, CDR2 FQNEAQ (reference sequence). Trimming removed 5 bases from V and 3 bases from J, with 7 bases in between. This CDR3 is CASSIDYTGELFF. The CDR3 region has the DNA TGTGCCAGCAGCATCGATTACACCGGGGAGCTGTTTTTT.

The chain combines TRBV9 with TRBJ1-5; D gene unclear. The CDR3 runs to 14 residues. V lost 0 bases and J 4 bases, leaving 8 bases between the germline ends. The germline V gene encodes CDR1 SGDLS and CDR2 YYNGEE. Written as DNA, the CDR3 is TGTGCCAGCAGCGTAGGTTGGCTAAATCAGCCCCAGCATTTT. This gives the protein CASSVGWLNQPQHF.

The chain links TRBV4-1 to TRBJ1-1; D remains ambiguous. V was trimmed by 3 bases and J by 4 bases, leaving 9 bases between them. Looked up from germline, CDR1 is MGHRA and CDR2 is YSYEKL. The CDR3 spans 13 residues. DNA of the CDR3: TGCGCCAGCAGCCAGAACTTGGGCACTGAAGCTTTCTTT. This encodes CASSQNLGTEAFF.

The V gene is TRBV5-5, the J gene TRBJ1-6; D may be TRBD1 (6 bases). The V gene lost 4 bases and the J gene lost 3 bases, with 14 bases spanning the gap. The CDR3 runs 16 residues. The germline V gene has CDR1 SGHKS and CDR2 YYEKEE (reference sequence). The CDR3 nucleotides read TGTGCCAGCAGCGTAGGGGGGCAGTACTATAATTCACCCCTCCACTTT. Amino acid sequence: CASSVGGQYYNSPLHF.

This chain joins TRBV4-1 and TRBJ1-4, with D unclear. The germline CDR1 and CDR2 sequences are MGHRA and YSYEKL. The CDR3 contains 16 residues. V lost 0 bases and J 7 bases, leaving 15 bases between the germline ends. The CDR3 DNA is TGCGCCAGCAGCCAAGAGAGGGCGGGCCCGGGTGAAAAACTGTTTTTT. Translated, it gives CASSQERAGPGEKLFF.

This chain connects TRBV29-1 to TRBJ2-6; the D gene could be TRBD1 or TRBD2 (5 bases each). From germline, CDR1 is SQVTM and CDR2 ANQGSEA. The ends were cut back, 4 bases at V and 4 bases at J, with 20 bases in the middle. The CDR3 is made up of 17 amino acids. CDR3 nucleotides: TGCAGCGTTGCGGGGCCGACGAATTGGGGAGGGGCCAACGTCCTGACTTTC. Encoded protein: CSVAGPTNWGGANVLTF.

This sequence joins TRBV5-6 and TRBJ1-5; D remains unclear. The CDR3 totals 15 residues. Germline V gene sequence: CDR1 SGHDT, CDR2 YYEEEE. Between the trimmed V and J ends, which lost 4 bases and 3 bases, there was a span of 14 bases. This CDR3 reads CASSHGLGNNQPQHF. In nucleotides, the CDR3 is TGTGCCAGCAGCCATGGGCTGGGAAACAATCAGCCCCAGCATTTT.

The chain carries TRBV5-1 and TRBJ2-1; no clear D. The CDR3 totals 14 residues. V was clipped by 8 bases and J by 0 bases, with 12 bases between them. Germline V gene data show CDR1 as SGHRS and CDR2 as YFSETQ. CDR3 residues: CASSDGLSYNEQFF. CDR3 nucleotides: TGCGCCAGTTCTGACGGGCTCTCCTACAATGAGCAGTTCTTC.

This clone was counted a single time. DNA for the CDR3: TGTGCCAGCCGATGTAGCGACTCCTACGAGCAGTACGTC. This sequence encodes CASRCSDSYEQYV. This chain links TRBV6-4 with TRBJ2-7, with a weak D call TRBD2 (5 bases). Trimming shortened V by 8 bases and J by 0 bases, and 11 bases separated the two germline ends. In germline, CDR1 is MRHNA, CDR2 SNTAGT. The CDR3 spans 13 residues.

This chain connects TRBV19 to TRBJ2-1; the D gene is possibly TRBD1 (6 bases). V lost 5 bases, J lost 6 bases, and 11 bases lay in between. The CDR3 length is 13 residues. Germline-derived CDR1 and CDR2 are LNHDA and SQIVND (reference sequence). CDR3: CASSVNRVNEQFF. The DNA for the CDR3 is TGTGCCAGTAGTGTGAACAGGGTCAATGAGCAGTTCTTC.

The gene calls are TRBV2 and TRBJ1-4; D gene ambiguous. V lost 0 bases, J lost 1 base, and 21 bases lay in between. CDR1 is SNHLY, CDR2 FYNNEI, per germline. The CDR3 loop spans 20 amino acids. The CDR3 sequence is CASSEAISPGRRGTNEKLFF. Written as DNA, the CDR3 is TGTGCCAGCAGTGAAGCGATTTCTCCCGGTCGTCGGGGAACTAATGAAAAACTGTTTTTT.

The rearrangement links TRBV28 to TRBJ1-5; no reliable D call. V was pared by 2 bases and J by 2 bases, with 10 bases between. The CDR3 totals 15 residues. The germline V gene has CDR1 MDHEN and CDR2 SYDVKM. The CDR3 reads CASSLITEGNQPQHF. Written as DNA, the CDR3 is TGTGCCAGCAGTTTAATTACAGAGGGCAATCAGCCCCAGCATTTT.

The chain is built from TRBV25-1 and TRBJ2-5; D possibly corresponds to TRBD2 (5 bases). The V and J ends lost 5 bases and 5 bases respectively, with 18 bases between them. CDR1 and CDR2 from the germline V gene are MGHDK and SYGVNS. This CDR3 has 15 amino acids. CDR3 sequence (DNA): TGTGCCAGCAGTCCCCAAATTGCAGGCGGGGAGACCCAGTACTTC. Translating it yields CASSPQIAGGETQYF. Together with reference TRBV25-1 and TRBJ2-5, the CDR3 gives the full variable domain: EADIYQTPRYLVIGTGKKITLECSQTMGHDKMYWYQQDPGMELHLIHYSYGVNSTEKGDLSSESTVSRIRTEHFPLTLESARPSHTSQYLCASSPQIAGGETQYFGPGTRLLVL.

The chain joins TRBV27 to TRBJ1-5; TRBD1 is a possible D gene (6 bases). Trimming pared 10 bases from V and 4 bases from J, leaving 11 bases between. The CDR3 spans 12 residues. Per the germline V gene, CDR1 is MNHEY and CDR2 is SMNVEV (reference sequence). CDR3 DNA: TGTGCCACCCGACAGGAGAATCAGCCCCAGCATTTT. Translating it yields CATRQENQPQHF.

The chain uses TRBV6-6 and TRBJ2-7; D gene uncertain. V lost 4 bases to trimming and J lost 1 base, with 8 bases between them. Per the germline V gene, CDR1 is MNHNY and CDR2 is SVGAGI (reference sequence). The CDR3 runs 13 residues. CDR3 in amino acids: CASSLGNSYEQYV. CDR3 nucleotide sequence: TGTGCCAGCAGTTTAGGAAATTCCTACGAGCAGTACGTC.

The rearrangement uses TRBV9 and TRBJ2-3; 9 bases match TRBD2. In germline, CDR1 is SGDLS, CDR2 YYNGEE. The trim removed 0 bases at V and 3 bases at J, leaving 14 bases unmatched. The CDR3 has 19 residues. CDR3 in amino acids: CASSVALAGPTASTDTQYF. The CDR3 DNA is TGTGCCAGCAGCGTAGCCCTAGCGGGGCCTACAGCATCTACAGATACGCAGTATTTT.

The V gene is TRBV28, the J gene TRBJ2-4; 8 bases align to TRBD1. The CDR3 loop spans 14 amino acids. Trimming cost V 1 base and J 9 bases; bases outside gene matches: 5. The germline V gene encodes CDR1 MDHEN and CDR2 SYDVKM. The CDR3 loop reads CASSLSGGRGIQYF. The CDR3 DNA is TGTGCCAGCAGTTTATCAGGGGGCCGGGGCATTCAGTACTTC.

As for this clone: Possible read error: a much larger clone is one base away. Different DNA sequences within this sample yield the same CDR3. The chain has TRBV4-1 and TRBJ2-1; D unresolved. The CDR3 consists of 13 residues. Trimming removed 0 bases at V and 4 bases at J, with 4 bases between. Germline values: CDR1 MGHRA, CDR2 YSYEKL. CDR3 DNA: TGCGCCAGCAGCCAAGATCCATACAATGAGCAGTTCTTC. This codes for CASSQDPYNEQFF.

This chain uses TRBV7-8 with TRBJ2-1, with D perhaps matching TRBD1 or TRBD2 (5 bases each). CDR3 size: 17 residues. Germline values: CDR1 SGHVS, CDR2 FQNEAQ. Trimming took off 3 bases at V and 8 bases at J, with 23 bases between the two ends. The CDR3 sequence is CASSLKAGTGPGDEQFF. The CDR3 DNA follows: TGTGCCAGCAGCTTGAAAGCAGGCACGGGGCCTGGGGATGAGCAGTTCTTC.

The CDR3 loop is CASSFIASPETQYF. CDR3 coding DNA: TGTGCCAGCAGTTTTATTGCCTCGCCTGAGACCCAGTACTTC. J is TRBJ2-5 and V is TRBV27; D unresolved. V was shortened by 3 bases and J by 5 bases, with 13 bases between the two germline ends. The CDR3 has 14 amino acids. Germline V gene sequence: CDR1 MNHEY, CDR2 SMNVEV (reference sequence).

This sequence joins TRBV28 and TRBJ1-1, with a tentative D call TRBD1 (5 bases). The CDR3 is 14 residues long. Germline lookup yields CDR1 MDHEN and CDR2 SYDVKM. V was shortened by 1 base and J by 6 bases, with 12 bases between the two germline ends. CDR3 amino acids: CASSLLIRRAEAFF. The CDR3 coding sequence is TGTGCCAGCAGTTTATTAATCCGCAGGGCTGAAGCTTTCTTT. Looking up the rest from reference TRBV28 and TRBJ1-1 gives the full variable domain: DVKVTQSSRYLVKRTGEKVFLECVQDMDHENMFWYRQDPGLGLRLIYFSYDVKMKEKGDIPEGYSVSREKKERFSLILESASTNQTSMYLCASSLLIRRAEAFFGQGTRLTVV.

The CDR3 loop is CASSEAGTVTEAFF. In DNA form, the CDR3 reads TGTGCCAGCAGTGAAGCCGGGACAGTAACTGAAGCTTTCTTT. V is TRBV6-1 and J is TRBJ1-1; the match to TRBD1 covers 7 bases. CDR1 MNHNS and CDR2 SASEGT come from the germline V gene. The CDR3 has 14 amino acids. V dropped 0 bases and J dropped 5; count of bases not matched to a gene: 3.

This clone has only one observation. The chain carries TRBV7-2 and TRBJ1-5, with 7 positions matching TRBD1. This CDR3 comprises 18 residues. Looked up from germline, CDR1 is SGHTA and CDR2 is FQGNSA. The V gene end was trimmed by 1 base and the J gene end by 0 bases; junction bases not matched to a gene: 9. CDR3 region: CASSLDDREWDSNQPQHF. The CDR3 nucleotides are TGTGCCAGCAGCTTAGATGACAGGGAGTGGGATAGCAATCAGCCCCAGCATTTT.

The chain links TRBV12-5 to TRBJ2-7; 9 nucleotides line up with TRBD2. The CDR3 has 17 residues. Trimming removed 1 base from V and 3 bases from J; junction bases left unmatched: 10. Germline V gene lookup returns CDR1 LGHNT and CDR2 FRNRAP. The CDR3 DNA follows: TGTGCTAGTGGTTTGGGGATCCAGCGGGGGGATCTCTACGAGCAGTACGTC. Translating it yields CASGLGIQRGDLYEQYV.

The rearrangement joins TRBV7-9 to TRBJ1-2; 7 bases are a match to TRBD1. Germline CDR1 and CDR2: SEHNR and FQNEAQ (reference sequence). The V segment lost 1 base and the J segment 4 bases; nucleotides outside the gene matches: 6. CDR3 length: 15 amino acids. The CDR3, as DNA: TGTGCCAGCAGCTTAGGACAGGGAGGTTCCTATGGCTACACCTTC. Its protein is CASSLGQGGSYGYTF.

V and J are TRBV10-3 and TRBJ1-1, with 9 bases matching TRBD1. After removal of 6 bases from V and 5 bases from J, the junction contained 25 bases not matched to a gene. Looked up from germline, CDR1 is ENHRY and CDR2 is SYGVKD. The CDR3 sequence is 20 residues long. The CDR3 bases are TGTGCCATCAGCGACACTCCAAGGGACAGGGTAGAGGGGCGGGGAACTGAAGCTTTCTTT. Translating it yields CAISDTPRDRVEGRGTEAFF.

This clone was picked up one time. The CDR3 coding sequence is TGCGCCAGCAGTGACCGGAGGAATCAGCCCCAGCATTTT. Protein: CASSDRRNQPQHF. The V gene is TRBV10-2, the J gene TRBJ1-5; D remains ambiguous. This CDR3 contains 13 residues. The ends were cut back, 3 bases at V and 4 bases at J, with 7 bases in the middle. CDR1 and CDR2 (germline): WSHSY, SAAADI.

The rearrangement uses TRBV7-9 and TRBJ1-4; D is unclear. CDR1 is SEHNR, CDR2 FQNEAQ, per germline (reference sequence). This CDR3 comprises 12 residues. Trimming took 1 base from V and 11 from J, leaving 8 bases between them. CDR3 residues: CASSLDGSKLFF. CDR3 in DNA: TGTGCCAGCAGCTTAGACGGCTCCAAACTGTTTTTT.